Included here is one TCR beta chain sequence, with context. Its antigen is unknown. The sample comes from a study of T cell repertoires in ileal Crohn's disease. The study's findings and limits: Clonality above 26.8% at surgery always came with endoscopic recurrence.

Sequencing used immunoSEQ multiplex PCR; TCRdb keeps in-frame clones, though not all of them. This sample yields approximately 12,000 clones, of which around 80% are seen a single time; around 4% belongs to the top ten. V dropped 4 bases and J dropped 1 base, with 11 bases sitting between them. The CDR3 totals 15 residues. Per the germline V gene, CDR1 is SGHDT and CDR2 is YYEEEE. Eligibility required adulthood, ileal or ileocolonic Crohn's disease and indicated ileocolonic resection. The TCR originated in an adult with Crohn's disease. The V gene is TRBV5-6, the J gene TRBJ1-4; a possible D gene is TRBD1 (5 bases). Sequencing was done on a sample of ileal tissue. The CDR3 bases are TGTGCCAGCAGCCAGGGAATGGGAACTAATGAAAAACTGTTTTTT. It specifies CASSQGMGTNEKLFF. Together with reference TRBV5-6 and TRBJ1-4, the CDR3 gives the full variable domain: DAGVTQSPTHLIKTRGQQVTLRCSPKSGHDTVSWYQQALGQGPQFIFQYYEEEERQRGNFPDRFSGHQFPNYSSELNVNALLLGDSALYLCASSQGMGTNEKLFFGSGTQLSVL.